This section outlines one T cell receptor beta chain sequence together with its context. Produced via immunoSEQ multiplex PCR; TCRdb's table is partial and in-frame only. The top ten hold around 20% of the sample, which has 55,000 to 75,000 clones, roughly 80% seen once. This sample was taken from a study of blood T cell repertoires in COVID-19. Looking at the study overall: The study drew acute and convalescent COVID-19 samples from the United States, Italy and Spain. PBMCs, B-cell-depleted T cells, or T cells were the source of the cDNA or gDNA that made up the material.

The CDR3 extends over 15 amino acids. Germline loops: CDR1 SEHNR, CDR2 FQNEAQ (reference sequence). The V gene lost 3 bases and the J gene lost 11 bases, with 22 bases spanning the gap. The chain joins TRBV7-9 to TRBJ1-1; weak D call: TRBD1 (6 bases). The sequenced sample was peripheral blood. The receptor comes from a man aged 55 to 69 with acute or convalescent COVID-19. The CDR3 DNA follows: TGTGCCAGCAGCTTTGACGAGAGGGAGGGGGTGGAGGCTTTCTTT. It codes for CASSFDEREGVEAFF. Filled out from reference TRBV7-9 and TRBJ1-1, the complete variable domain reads DTGVSQNPRHKITKRGQNVTFRCDPISEHNRLYWYRQTLGQGPEFLTYFQNEAQLEKSRLLSDRFSAERPKGSFSTLEIQRTEQGDSAMYLCASSFDEREGVEAFFGQGTRLTVV.